The 9 T cell receptor beta chains reported below all come from one sample, sequenced in a study of blood T cell repertoires in COVID-19. Profiled with immunoSEQ multiplex PCR; TCRdb holds only in-frame clones, not every one. The sample holds fewer than 250,000 clones; around 90% are singletons and the top ten take more than 0.8%. The sample was peripheral blood. The receptors shown here come from a man aged 25 to 45 with COVID-19, enrolled during active disease.

The chain links TRBV12-3 or TRBV12-4 to TRBJ1-1; no definite D call. The V end was cut by 3 bases, the J end by 5 bases, with 7 bases between. This CDR3 contains 12 residues. Here the CDR3 reads CASSFRWTEAFF. The CDR3 DNA reads TGTGCCAGCAGTTTTCGGTGGACTGAAGCTTTCTTT.

The rearrangement joins TRBV30 to TRBJ2-2; 8 nucleotides line up with TRBD1. Germline loops: CDR1 GTSNPN, CDR2 SVGIG (reference sequence). V lost 1 base and J lost 5; bases outside the gene matches: 15. The CDR3 spans 18 residues. The CDR3 loop reads CAWSGDRGTMSLTGELFF. CDR3 nucleotides: TGTGCCTGGAGTGGCGACAGGGGTACGATGAGTCTGACCGGGGAGCTGTTTTTT.

This rearrangement joins TRBV27 to TRBJ1-1, with 8 bases fitting TRBD1. The CDR3 sequence is 13 residues long. The germline V gene has CDR1 MNHEY and CDR2 SMNVEV (reference sequence). After removal of 8 bases from V and 0 bases from J, the junction contained 2 bases not matched to a gene. CDR3 protein: CASRQGMNTEAFF. The CDR3 bases are TGTGCCAGCCGACAGGGGATGAACACTGAAGCTTTCTTT.

The genes are TRBV11-2 and TRBJ1-6; no reliable D call. The CDR3 is 14 residues long. From germline, CDR1 is SGHAT and CDR2 FQNNGV. Trimming pared 1 base from V and 8 bases from J, leaving 9 bases between. The CDR3 loop is CASSLAEPDSPLHF. In DNA, the CDR3 is TGTGCCAGCAGCTTAGCCGAACCGGATTCACCCCTCCACTTT.

This chain links TRBV7-2 with TRBJ1-1; the match to TRBD1 covers 8 bases. The length of the CDR3 is 14 residues. Germline V gene sequence: CDR1 SGHTA, CDR2 FQGNSA. V gave up 5 bases and J gave up 5 bases; unmatched junction bases: 7. This CDR3 is CASSPDRERTEAFF. CDR3 bases: TGTGCCAGCAGCCCGGACAGGGAGCGGACTGAAGCTTTCTTT.

The chain has TRBV6-2 or TRBV6-3 and TRBJ2-7; D is perhaps TRBD1 (6 bases). Trimming cost V 5 bases and J 2 bases, with 19 bases left between them. Germline V lookup: CDR1 MNHEY, CDR2 SVGEGT. This CDR3 is 16 amino acids long. CDR3 nucleotides: TGTGCCAGCAGTAGTTGGGTAGGAACAGGGACCTACGAGCAGTACTTC. It encodes CASSSWVGTGTYEQYF.

This clone was found once. The chain carries TRBV15 and TRBJ2-7; TRBD1 matches 9 bases. J lost 5 bases, V lost 0 bases, and 17 bases had no gene match. Germline V lookup: CDR1 LNHNV, CDR2 YYDKDF (reference sequence). This CDR3 is built from 19 residues. The DNA for the CDR3 is TGTGCCACCAGCAGAGATAAAGTAGGGGCCGGGACAGGGATTCACGAGCAGTACTTC. Its translation is CATSRDKVGAGTGIHEQYF.

This chain uses TRBV9 with TRBJ1-3; D remains ambiguous. This CDR3 region has 14 residues. Trimming shortened V by 2 bases and J by 0 bases, and 6 bases separated the two germline ends. Germline lookup yields CDR1 SGDLS and CDR2 YYNGEE. CDR3 sequence (DNA): TGTGCCAGCAGCGTGCGAACCTCTGGAAACACCATATATTTT. Protein: CASSVRTSGNTIYF.

V usage is TRBV27 and J usage is TRBJ1-4, with D possibly being TRBD1 (6 bases). CDR1 MNHEY and CDR2 SMNVEV come from the germline V gene (reference sequence). The CDR3 loop spans 15 amino acids. V was trimmed by 3 bases and J by 7 bases, leaving 15 bases between them. The CDR3 nucleotides are TGTGCCAGCAGTTTTGGGAGGGGAGGGGGTGAAAAACTGTTTTTT. Residues: CASSFGRGGGEKLFF.